The clone carrying this T cell receptor beta chain was recorded a few times. Its antigen is as yet unknown. Sequencing used immunoSEQ multiplex PCR; TCRdb keeps in-frame clones, though not all of them. The sample yields some 63,000 clones, roughly 96% seen once. The data belong to a study of siplizumab effects on memory and regulatory T cells. Study results and limitations: The mean Treg-derived percentage of mappable alloreactive CD4+ clones was approximately 70% with siplizumab compared with about 27% in controls. Proliferating siplizumab-culture Tregs lacked confirmation of suppressive function.

The sequence came from a human donor in good health. What was sequenced was naive CD8+ T cells sorted from blood.

DNA of the CDR3: TGCAGTGGATGGAGGGGCTACGAGCAGTACTTC. It specifies CSGWRGYEQYF. The chain combines TRBV20-1 with TRBJ2-7; D possibly corresponds to TRBD2 (6 bases). There are 11 residues in the CDR3. With 7 bases removed from V and 3 bases from J, the gap between germline ends came to 10 bases. Germline CDR1 is DFQATT and CDR2 is SNEGSKA (reference sequence).